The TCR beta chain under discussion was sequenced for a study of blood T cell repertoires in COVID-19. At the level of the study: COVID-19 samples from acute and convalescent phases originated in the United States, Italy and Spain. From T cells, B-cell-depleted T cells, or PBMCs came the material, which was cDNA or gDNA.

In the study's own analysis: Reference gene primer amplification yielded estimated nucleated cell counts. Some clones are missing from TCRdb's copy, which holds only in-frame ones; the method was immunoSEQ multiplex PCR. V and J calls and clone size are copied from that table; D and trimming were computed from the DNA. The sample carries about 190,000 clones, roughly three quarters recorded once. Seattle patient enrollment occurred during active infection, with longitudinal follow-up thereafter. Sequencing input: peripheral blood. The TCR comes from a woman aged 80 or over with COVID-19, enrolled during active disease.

The CDR3 loop reads CATSDFPSAGGTDTQYF. The DNA for the CDR3 is TGTGCCACCAGTGATTTCCCCTCGGCAGGGGGCACAGATACGCAGTATTTT. The J gene is TRBJ2-3, the V gene TRBV24-1, with a tentative D call TRBD1 (6 bases). Germline V gene sequence: CDR1 KGHDR, CDR2 SFDVKD. V dropped 1 base and J dropped 1 base, with 14 bases sitting between them. This CDR3 is built from 17 residues.